What follows are 9 T cell receptor beta chains derived from one specimen sequenced in a study of T cell changes during pregnancy in multiple sclerosis. Some clones are missing from TCRdb's copy, which holds only in-frame ones; the method was immunoSEQ multiplex PCR. The profile shows nearly 40,000 clones, about 91% of them singletons. Sequenced material: CD4+ T cells from peripheral blood mononuclear cells, taken before pregnancy. The receptors shown here come from a female donor with multiple sclerosis, enrolled in a pregnancy study.

The chain has TRBV19 and TRBJ1-2; D perhaps matches TRBD1 (5 bases). Trimming took off 6 bases at V and 8 bases at J, with 13 bases between the two ends. Germline CDR1 LNHDA, CDR2 SQIVND (reference sequence). The CDR3 spans 12 residues. DNA for the CDR3: TGTGCCAGTAGCGACCCAGGGTTCGGCTACACCTTC. Translated, it gives CASSDPGFGYTF.

The rearrangement joins TRBV6-4 to TRBJ2-3, with 14 bases identical to TRBD2. Germline V gene lookup returns CDR1 MRHNA and CDR2 SNTAGT. This CDR3 is built from 15 residues. V lost 6 bases and J lost 6; bases outside the gene matches: 5. The CDR3 DNA is TGTGCCAGCAGCGAGACTAGCGGGAGGGCGGATACGCAGTATTTT. This sequence encodes CASSETSGRADTQYF.

The chain combines TRBV29-1 with TRBJ2-2; 7 bases agree with TRBD1. There are 17 residues in the CDR3. Germline V gene data show CDR1 as SQVTM and CDR2 as ANQGSEA. The trim removed 4 bases at V and 2 bases at J, leaving 13 bases unmatched. The DNA for the CDR3 is TGCAGCGTTGTGGTGGGGTTAGGGGGCCTTAACACCGGGGAGCTGTTTTTT. This translates into CSVVVGLGGLNTGELFF.

This chain links TRBV18 with TRBJ2-5; 7 bases map to TRBD1. The CDR3 extends over 14 amino acids. Germline CDR1 and CDR2: KGHSH and LQKENI. With V trimmed by 3 bases and J by 2 bases, 3 bases remained unmatched. The CDR3 bases are TGTGCCAGCTCACCCTGGACAGGTCAAGAGACCCAGTACTTC. The encoded protein is CASSPWTGQETQYF.

The V gene is TRBV19, the J gene TRBJ2-6; 14 bases are shared with TRBD2. The junction had 12 bases not matched to a gene; V was cut back by 5 bases and J by 0 bases. CDR1 LNHDA and CDR2 SQIVND come from the germline V gene (reference sequence). CDR3 size: 21 residues. CDR3 residues: CASSPQLRTSGRYSGANVLTF. The CDR3, as DNA: TGTGCCAGTAGTCCACAACTCCGGACTAGCGGGAGGTACTCTGGGGCCAACGTCCTGACTTTC.

The rearrangement links TRBV5-4 to TRBJ2-7; D gene ambiguous. The CDR3 runs 13 residues. Germline CDR1 reads SGHNT; CDR2 reads YYREEE (reference sequence). Trimming removed 2 bases at V and 7 bases at J, with 13 bases between. The CDR3 spells CASSLDGVGEQYF. DNA for the CDR3: TGTGCCAGCAGCTTAGACGGAGTCGGTGAGCAGTACTTC.

The chain combines TRBV18 with TRBJ2-7, with D possibly being TRBD2 (5 bases). Trimming left V 3 bases short and J 4 bases short, with 10 bases between. The CDR3 has 13 residues. Germline V gene lookup returns CDR1 KGHSH and CDR2 LQKENI. CDR3 residues: CASSPSGEYEQYF. The CDR3 DNA sequence: TGTGCCAGCTCACCTAGTGGGGAGTACGAGCAGTACTTC.

The rearrangement joins TRBV30 to TRBJ2-2; a possible D gene is TRBD2 (6 bases). The V and J ends lost 5 bases and 1 base respectively, with 14 bases between them. The CDR3 consists of 15 residues. Germline V gene sequence: CDR1 GTSNPN, CDR2 SVGIG (reference sequence). Written as DNA, the CDR3 is TGTGCCTGGGATATGGGACTCCTGAACACCGGGGAGCTGTTTTTT. Amino acid sequence: CAWDMGLLNTGELFF.

CDR3 in DNA: TGTGCCAGCAGCTTAGCTGAGATTTCCTACGAGCAGTACTTC. Encoded protein: CASSLAEISYEQYF. The chain carries TRBV7-8 and TRBJ2-7; D remains unclear. This CDR3 has 14 residues. Germline V gene sequence: CDR1 SGHVS, CDR2 FQNEAQ. The V end lost 0 bases, the J end lost 1 base, and 7 bases lay between the germline ends. The entire variable domain, with the rest obtained from reference TRBV7-8 and TRBJ2-7, is as follows: GAGVSQSPRYKVAKRGQDVALRCDPISGHVSLFWYQQALGQGPEFLTYFQNEAQLDKSGLPSDRFFAERPEGSVSTLKIQRTQQEDSAVYLCASSLAEISYEQYFGPGTRLTVT.